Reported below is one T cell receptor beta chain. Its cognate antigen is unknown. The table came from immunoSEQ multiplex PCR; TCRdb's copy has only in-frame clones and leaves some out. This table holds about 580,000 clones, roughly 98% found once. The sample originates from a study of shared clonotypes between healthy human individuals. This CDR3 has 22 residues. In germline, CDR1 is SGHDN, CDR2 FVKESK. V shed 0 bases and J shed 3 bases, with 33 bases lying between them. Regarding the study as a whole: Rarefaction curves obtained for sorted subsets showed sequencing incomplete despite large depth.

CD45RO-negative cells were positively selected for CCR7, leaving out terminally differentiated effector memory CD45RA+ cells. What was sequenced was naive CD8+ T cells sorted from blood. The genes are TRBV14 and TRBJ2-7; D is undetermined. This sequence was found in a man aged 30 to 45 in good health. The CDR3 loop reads CASSQDFVLGKPGSSIGYEQYF. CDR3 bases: TGTGCCAGCAGCCAAGATTTCGTATTAGGGAAACCAGGATCTTCTATAGGCTACGAGCAGTACTTC. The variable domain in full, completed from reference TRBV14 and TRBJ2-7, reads EAGVTQFPSHSVIEKGQTVTLRCDPISGHDNLYWYRRVMGKEIKFLLHFVKESKQDESGMPNNRFLAERTGGTYSTLKVQPAELEDSGVYFCASSQDFVLGKPGSSIGYEQYFGPGTRLTVT.